Below are 20 T cell receptor beta chains sequenced from a single sample in a study of technical replicates of blood from a few donors. Produced via immunoSEQ multiplex PCR; TCRdb's table is partial and in-frame only. The table includes approximately 94,000 clones, 95% to 97% detected once. The source material was T cells isolated from PBMCs. The receptors were sampled from a human donor in good health.

This clone has a single count. V gene TRBV5-1 combines with J gene TRBJ2-2, with TRBD2 identical over 8 bases. Germline-derived CDR1 and CDR2 are SGHRS and YFSETQ. This CDR3 spans 15 amino acids. V lost 2 bases to trimming and J lost 1 base; unmatched junction nucleotides: 1. The CDR3: CASSFTSGNTGELFF. CDR3 sequence (DNA): TGCGCCAGCAGCTTCACTAGCGGGAACACCGGGGAGCTGTTTTTT.

The rearrangement uses TRBV7-3 and TRBJ1-2; 9 bases fit TRBD1. The CDR3 runs 15 residues. Trimming cost V 4 bases and J 2 bases; bases outside gene matches: 5. The germline V gene encodes CDR1 SGHTA and CDR2 FQGTGA. CDR3 protein: CASSWGQGSNYGYTF. The CDR3 coding sequence is TGTGCCAGCAGCTGGGGACAGGGTTCAAACTATGGCTACACCTTC.

The chain carries TRBV5-1 and TRBJ2-5, with 12 bases matching TRBD2. This CDR3 has 16 residues. The V and J ends lost 3 bases and 7 bases, in that order; junction bases with no gene match: 10. Looked up from germline, CDR1 is SGHRS and CDR2 is YFSETQ. In nucleotides, the CDR3 is TGCGCCAGCAGCTCCCCGGGACTAGCGGGCCCGGGGACCCAGTACTTC. It encodes CASSSPGLAGPGTQYF.

In nucleotides, the CDR3 is TGTGCCAGCAGTGCATACAACAGGGGATCCTACGAGCAGTACTTC. This gives the protein CASSAYNRGSYEQYF. The V call is TRBV6-5, the J call TRBJ2-7; TRBD1 aligns across 7 bases. The V and J ends lost 5 bases and 1 base, in that order; junction bases with no gene match: 8. Germline assignment: CDR1 MNHEY and CDR2 SVGAGI. This CDR3 comprises 15 residues.

The V call is TRBV5-6, the J call TRBJ2-2; no clear D. This CDR3 spans 16 amino acids. Deletions cut 4 bases from V and 5 bases from J, with 18 bases between. Germline loops: CDR1 SGHDT, CDR2 YYEEEE. CDR3 nucleotide sequence: TGTGCCAGCAGCCTATGGAAAATCAGGTCTACCGGGGAGCTGTTTTTT. Its translation is CASSLWKIRSTGELFF.

This chain uses TRBV9 with TRBJ2-5; perhaps TRBD2 as D (6 bases). V lost 0 bases and J lost 1, with 10 bases in between. This CDR3 spans 15 amino acids. Germline V gene sequence: CDR1 SGDLS, CDR2 YYNGEE. CDR3 coding DNA: TGTGCCAGCAGCGTAGACGGGAGTTTCCAAGAGACCCAGTACTTC. As protein: CASSVDGSFQETQYF.

The CDR3, as DNA: TGTGCCAGCCGGGAGGGATCCTACGAGCAGTACTTC. Translated: CASREGSYEQYF. The J gene is TRBJ2-7, the V gene TRBV2, with 8 bases that match TRBD2. This CDR3 region has 12 residues. With V trimmed by 8 bases and J by 1 base, 1 base remained unmatched. Germline CDR1 reads SNHLY; CDR2 reads FYNNEI.

The chain employs TRBV7-3 and TRBJ2-3, with 7 bases that match TRBD1. CDR1 SGHTA and CDR2 FQGTGA come from the germline V gene. The CDR3 covers 13 residues. J lost 1 base, V lost 5 bases, and 0 bases had no gene match. CDR3 amino acids: CASSQGGTDTQYF. Written as DNA, the CDR3 is TGTGCCAGCAGCCAGGGGGGCACAGATACGCAGTATTTT.

V gene TRBV7-3 combines with J gene TRBJ2-3; 9 bases line up with TRBD2. The CDR3 contains 15 residues. With V trimmed by 1 base and J by 6 bases, 5 bases remained unmatched. The V gene's germline CDR1 is SGHTA and CDR2 FQGTGA. For the CDR3, the DNA is TGTGCCAGCAGCTTAATTGGACTAGCGAGGGATACGCAGTATTTT. Translated: CASSLIGLARDTQYF.

The V gene is TRBV20-1, the J gene TRBJ2-2; D call uncertain. This CDR3 comprises 11 residues. The germline gives CDR1 DFQATT, CDR2 SNEGSKA (reference sequence). V was cut by 6 bases and J by 5 bases, with 7 bases left in between. The CDR3 spells CSASTTGELFF. The CDR3 DNA is TGCAGTGCGTCGACAACCGGGGAGCTGTTTTTT.

The V call is TRBV11-2, the J call TRBJ2-7; possible D gene TRBD2, 5 bases. The CDR3 covers 14 residues. V was pared by 6 bases and J by 0 bases, with 12 bases between. The germline V gene encodes CDR1 SGHAT and CDR2 FQNNGV. The CDR3 DNA reads TGTGCCAGCAGTCGAGAGCGGAGCTCCTACGAGCAGTACTTC. Translating gives CASSRERSSYEQYF.

As for this clone: Its ends do not fully match the called genes, so a read error is possible. This chain uses TRBV19 with TRBJ2-1; D is unresolved. This CDR3 has 14 amino acids. The germline V gene has CDR1 LNHDA and CDR2 SQIVND (reference sequence). The CDR3, as DNA: TGTGCAAGTACGGCGGAGAGCTCCTACAATGAGCAGTTCTTC. It yields the protein CASTAESSYNEQFF.

The chain is built from TRBV4-1 and TRBJ1-1, with 11 bases aligning to TRBD1. CDR1 MGHRA and CDR2 YSYEKL come from the germline V gene. The V gene end was trimmed by 3 bases and the J gene end by 0 bases; junction bases not matched to a gene: 12. This CDR3 region has 19 residues. CDR3: CASSHLDSGTGGLNTEAFF. CDR3 sequence (DNA): TGCGCCAGCAGCCACCTCGACTCCGGGACAGGGGGGTTGAACACTGAAGCTTTCTTT.

J is TRBJ2-7 and V is TRBV7-2; the match to TRBD1 covers 8 bases. With V trimmed by 1 base and J by 6 bases, 5 bases remained unmatched. From germline, CDR1 is SGHTA and CDR2 FQGNSA. This CDR3 has 14 amino acids. CDR3 in amino acids: CASSLVQGASEQYF. The CDR3 nucleotides are TGTGCCAGCAGCTTAGTCCAGGGGGCAAGCGAGCAGTACTTC.

V and J are TRBV11-1 and TRBJ2-3; D is unresolved. The V gene lost 5 bases and the J gene lost 8 bases, with 11 bases spanning the gap. Germline V gives CDR1 SGHAT, CDR2 FQDESV (reference sequence). The CDR3 has 12 amino acids. This chain's CDR3 is CASSLDFGTQYF. In nucleotides, the CDR3 is TGTGCCAGCAGCCTAGACTTTGGTACGCAGTATTTT.

This chain joins TRBV9 and TRBJ2-1; D may be TRBD2 (6 bases). This CDR3 has 14 amino acids. V dropped 2 bases and J dropped 10 bases, with 16 bases sitting between them. The germline CDR1 and CDR2 sequences are SGDLS and YYNGEE. CDR3 nucleotide sequence: TGTGCCAGCAGCGTGGAGGGATCGATAGCGGAGCAGTTCTTC. Protein product: CASSVEGSIAEQFF.

The chain carries TRBV7-6 and TRBJ2-2, with 7 positions matching TRBD2. The CDR3 has 17 amino acids. V was clipped by 6 bases and J by 4 bases; unmatched bases: 14. Germline V gives CDR1 SGHVS, CDR2 FNYEAQ. The CDR3 nucleotides read TGTGCCAGCAGGGCCCTAGGGGCGGGAGCGGGCACCGGGGAGCTGTTTTTT. Protein: CASRALGAGAGTGELFF.

The chain combines TRBV9 with TRBJ1-1, with D tentatively TRBD1 (5 bases). V was pared by 4 bases and J by 10 bases, with 23 bases between. The CDR3 consists of 15 residues. In germline, CDR1 is SGDLS, CDR2 YYNGEE. This CDR3 reads CASSKGITPAPGAFF. The CDR3 DNA is TGTGCCAGCAGCAAGGGGATAACCCCGGCTCCCGGAGCTTTCTTT.

This chain joins TRBV14 and TRBJ2-6; D is unresolved. The germline V gene has CDR1 SGHDN and CDR2 FVKESK. Trimming stripped 3 bases from V and 2 bases from J, with 14 bases between. The CDR3 has 17 amino acids. The CDR3 spells CASSQFIVPTGANVLTF. In DNA, the CDR3 is TGTGCCAGCAGCCAGTTTATAGTCCCGACTGGGGCCAACGTCCTGACTTTC.

The chain has TRBV6-1 and TRBJ2-3; tentative D call: TRBD2 (5 bases). This CDR3 region has 14 residues. Trimming cost V 5 bases and J 2 bases, with 11 bases left between them. Germline V gives CDR1 MNHNS, CDR2 SASEGT. CDR3 residues: CASSPPGLTDTQYF. Written as DNA, the CDR3 is TGTGCCAGCAGTCCACCCGGACTCACAGATACGCAGTATTTT.